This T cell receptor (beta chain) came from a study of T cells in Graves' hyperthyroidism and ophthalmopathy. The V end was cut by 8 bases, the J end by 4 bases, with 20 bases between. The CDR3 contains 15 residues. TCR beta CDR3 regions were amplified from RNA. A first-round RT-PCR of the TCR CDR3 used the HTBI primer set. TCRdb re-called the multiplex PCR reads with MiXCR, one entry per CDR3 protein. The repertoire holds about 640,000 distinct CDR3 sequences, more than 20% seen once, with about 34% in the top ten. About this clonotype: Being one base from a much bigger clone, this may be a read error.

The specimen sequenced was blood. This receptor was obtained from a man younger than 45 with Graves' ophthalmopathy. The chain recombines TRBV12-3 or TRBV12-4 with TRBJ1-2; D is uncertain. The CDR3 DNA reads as TGTGCCAGCGTCGATAGGGCCGAGGGTAGCTATGGCTACACCTTC. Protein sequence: CASVDRAEGSYGYTF.